This TCR beta chain was documented in a study of human thymus T cells. As concerns this clone: Its antigen remains unidentified.

The study, taken as a whole, reports: Thymic and blood repertoires appeared to carry a bias in their V and J gene usage. Related research described thymic repertoires that were highly overlapping among unrelated individuals.

Thymic tissue was derived from resections collected during corrective heart surgery. The sample donors, healthy Finnish infants, were having corrective surgery for congenital heart defects. Profiling relied on immunoSEQ multiplex PCR, and the TCRdb table lists in-frame clones only, not all of them. Of some 72,000 clones listed, around 96% are singletons. Germline CDR1 is GTSNPN and CDR2 is SVGIG (reference sequence). CDR3 length: 16 residues. J lost 7 bases, V lost 1 base, and 10 bases had no gene match. Material: thymus tissue. This clonotype was obtained from a boy less than two years old with a congenital heart defect but otherwise immunologically healthy. V gene TRBV30 combines with J gene TRBJ1-4; 9 positions match TRBD1. The CDR3 coding sequence is TGTGCCTGGAGTGCGGACACAGGGGGCCGAGGTGAAAAACTGTTTTTT. This codes for CAWSADTGGRGEKLFF.